This T cell receptor (beta chain) was observed in a study of T cell repertoires in cytomegalovirus infection. Study-level background: Recently identified HLA-C-restricted CMV epitopes were among the peptides used.

TCRdb re-called the reads with MiXCR, one entry per CDR3 protein. The data show fewer than 650,000 distinct CDR3 sequences, roughly 43% seen once. Note on this clonotype: Its antigen is not identified.

The V gene lost 4 bases and the J gene lost 0 bases, with 7 bases spanning the gap. Germline V gives CDR1 SGHTA, CDR2 FQGNSA. This CDR3 comprises 14 residues. Sequenced material: cultured PBMCs, taken from culture after CMV antigen stimulation. The clonotype was recovered from a human donor in good health (CMV status not recorded). Some clones in this sample may be carry-over from other donors' samples. V gene TRBV7-2 combines with J gene TRBJ1-3, with D unresolved. The CDR3, as DNA: TGTGCCAGCAGCTCCTGGGGCTCTGGAAACACCATATATTTT. As protein: CASSSWGSGNTIYF.